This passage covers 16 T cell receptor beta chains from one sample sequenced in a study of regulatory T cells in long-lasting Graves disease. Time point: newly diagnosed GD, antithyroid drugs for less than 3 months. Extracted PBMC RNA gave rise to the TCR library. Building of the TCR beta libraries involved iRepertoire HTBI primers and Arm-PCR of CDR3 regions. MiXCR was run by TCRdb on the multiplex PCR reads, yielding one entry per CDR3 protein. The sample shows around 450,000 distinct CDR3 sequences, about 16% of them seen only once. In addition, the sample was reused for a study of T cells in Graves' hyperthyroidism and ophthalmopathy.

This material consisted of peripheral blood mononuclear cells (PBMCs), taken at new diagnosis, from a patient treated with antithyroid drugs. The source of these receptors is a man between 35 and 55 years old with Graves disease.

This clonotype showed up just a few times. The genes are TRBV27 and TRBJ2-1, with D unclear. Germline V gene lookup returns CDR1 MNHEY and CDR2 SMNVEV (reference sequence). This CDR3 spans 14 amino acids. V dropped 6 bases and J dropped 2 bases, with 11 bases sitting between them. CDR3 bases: TGTGCCAGCAGCCAGGACCGAACCTACAATGAGCAGTTCTTC. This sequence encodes CASSQDRTYNEQFF.

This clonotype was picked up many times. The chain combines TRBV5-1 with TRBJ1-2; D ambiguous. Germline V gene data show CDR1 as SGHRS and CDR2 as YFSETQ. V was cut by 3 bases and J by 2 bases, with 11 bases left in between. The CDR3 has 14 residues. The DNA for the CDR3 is TGCGCCAGCAGCTCCGAGGGAGGGAACTATGGCTACACCTTC. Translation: CASSSEGGNYGYTF.

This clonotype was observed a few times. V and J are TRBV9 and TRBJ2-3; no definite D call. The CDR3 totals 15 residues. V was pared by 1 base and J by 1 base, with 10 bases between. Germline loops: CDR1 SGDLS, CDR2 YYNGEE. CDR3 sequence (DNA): TGTGCCAGCAGCGTATCCCCGATAGGCACAGATACGCAGTATTTT. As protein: CASSVSPIGTDTQYF.

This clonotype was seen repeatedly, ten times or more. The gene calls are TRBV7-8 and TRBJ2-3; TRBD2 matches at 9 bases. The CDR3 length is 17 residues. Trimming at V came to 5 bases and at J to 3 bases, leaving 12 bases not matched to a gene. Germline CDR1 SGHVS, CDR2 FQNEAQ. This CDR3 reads CASSPELAGVVTDTQYF. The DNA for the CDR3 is TGTGCCAGCAGCCCAGAATTAGCGGGAGTGGTTACAGATACGCAGTATTTT.

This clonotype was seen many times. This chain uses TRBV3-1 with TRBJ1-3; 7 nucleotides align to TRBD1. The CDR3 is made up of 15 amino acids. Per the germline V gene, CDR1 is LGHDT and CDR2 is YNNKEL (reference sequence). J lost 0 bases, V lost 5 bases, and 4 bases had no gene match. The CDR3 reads CASSRQGNSGNTIYF. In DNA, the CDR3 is TGTGCCAGCAGCAGACAGGGTAACTCTGGAAACACCATATATTTT.

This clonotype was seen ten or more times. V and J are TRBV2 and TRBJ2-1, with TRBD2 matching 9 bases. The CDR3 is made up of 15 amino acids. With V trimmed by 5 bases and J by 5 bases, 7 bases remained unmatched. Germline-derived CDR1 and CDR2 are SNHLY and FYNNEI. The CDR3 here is CASSLTASGNNEQFF. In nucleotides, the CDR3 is TGTGCCAGCAGTCTGACGGCTAGCGGGAACAATGAGCAGTTCTTC.

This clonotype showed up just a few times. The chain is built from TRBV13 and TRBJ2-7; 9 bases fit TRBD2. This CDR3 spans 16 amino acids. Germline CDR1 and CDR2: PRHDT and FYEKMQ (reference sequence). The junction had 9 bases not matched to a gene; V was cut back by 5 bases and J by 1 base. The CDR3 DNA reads TGTGCCAGCAGCCTATTAGCGGGAGCGGGGTCCTACGAGCAGTACTTC. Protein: CASSLLAGAGSYEQYF.

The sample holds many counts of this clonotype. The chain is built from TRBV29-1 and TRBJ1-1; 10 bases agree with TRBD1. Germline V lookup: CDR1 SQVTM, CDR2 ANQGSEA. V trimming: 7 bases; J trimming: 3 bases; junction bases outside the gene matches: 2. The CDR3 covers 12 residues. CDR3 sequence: CSAGQGDTEAFF. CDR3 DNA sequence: TGCAGCGCCGGACAGGGGGACACTGAAGCTTTCTTT.

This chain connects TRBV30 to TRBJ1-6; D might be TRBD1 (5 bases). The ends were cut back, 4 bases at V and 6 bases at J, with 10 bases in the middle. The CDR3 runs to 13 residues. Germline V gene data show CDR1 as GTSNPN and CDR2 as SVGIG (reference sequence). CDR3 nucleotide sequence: TGTGCCTGGACCGGGACGGGTAATTCACCCCTCCACTTT. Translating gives CAWTGTGNSPLHF.

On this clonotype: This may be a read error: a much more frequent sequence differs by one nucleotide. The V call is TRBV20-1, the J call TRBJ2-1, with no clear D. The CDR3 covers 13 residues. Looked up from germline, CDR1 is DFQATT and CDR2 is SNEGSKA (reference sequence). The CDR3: CSARAPADNEQSF. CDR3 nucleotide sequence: TGCAGTGCTAGAGCCCCGGCCGATAATGAGCAGTCCTTC.

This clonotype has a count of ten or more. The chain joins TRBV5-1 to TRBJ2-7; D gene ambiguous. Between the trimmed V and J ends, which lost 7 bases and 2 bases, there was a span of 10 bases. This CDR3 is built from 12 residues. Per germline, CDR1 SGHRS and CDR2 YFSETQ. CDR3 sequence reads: CASYEVTYEQYF. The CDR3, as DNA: TGCGCCAGCTACGAGGTAACCTACGAGCAGTACTTC.

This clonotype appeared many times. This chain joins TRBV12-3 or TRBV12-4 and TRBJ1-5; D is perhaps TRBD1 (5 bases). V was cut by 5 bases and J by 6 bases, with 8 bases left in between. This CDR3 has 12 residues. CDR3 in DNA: TGTGCCAGCAGTAACCAGGGTCAGCCCCAGCATTTT. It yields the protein CASSNQGQPQHF.

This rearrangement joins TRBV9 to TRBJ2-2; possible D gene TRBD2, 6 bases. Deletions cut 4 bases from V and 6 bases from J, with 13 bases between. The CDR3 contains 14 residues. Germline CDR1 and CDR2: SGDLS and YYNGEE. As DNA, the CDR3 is TGTGCCAGCAGCCCCCTCCGGGGGTCCGGGGAGCTGTTTTTT. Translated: CASSPLRGSGELFF.

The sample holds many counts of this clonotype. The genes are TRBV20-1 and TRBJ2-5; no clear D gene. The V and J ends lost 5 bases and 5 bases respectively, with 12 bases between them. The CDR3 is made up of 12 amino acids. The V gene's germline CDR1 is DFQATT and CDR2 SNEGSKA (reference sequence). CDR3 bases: TGCAGTGCTCGCTCTGGGTCGGAGACCCAGTACTTC. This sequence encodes CSARSGSETQYF.

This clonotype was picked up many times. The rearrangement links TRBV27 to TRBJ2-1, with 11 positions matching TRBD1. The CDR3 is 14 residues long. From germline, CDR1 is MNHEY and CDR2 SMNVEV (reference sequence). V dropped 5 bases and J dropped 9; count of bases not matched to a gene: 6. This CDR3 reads CASSTRDRGFEQFF. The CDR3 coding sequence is TGTGCCAGCAGTACCCGGGACAGGGGGTTTGAGCAGTTCTTC.

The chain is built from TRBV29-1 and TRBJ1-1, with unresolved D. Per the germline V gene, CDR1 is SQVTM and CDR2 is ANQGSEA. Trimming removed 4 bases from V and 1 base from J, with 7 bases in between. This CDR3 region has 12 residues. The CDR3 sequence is CSVVSANTEAFF. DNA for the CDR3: TGCAGCGTTGTATCAGCGAACACTGAAGCTTTCTTT.